Reported below is one T cell receptor beta chain. Its antigen is still unknown. The primer mix had 60 Vbeta and 13 Jbeta primers. TCRdb's table, derived via immunoSEQ multiplex PCR, lists solely in-frame clones and lacks some. The table records some 150,000 clones, under 10% of them present only once. The sample originates from a study of cytomegalovirus exposure and HLA in healthy donors. Across the whole study: The roughly 100 million unique TCR beta sequences, from approximately 170 million T cells, were found by an earlier analysis.

Germline V lookup: CDR1 SSHAT, CDR2 FNYEAQ (reference sequence). This CDR3 has 13 amino acids. V lost 5 bases and J lost 2, with 6 bases in between. Study conclusions and caveats: It was likely that a cluster of highly shared sequence variants was a sequencing artifact. Several top significant clusters appeared, in a later analysis, to be linked to common viral pathogens.

Specimen: PBMCs. This chain uses TRBV7-7 with TRBJ2-2, with D perhaps matching TRBD2 (6 bases). This clonotype was obtained from a woman aged 40-49 years in good health and CMV-seropositive. The CDR3 DNA sequence: TGTGCCAGCAGCGCGGGAAACACCGGGGAGCTGTTTTTT. This codes for CASSAGNTGELFF.